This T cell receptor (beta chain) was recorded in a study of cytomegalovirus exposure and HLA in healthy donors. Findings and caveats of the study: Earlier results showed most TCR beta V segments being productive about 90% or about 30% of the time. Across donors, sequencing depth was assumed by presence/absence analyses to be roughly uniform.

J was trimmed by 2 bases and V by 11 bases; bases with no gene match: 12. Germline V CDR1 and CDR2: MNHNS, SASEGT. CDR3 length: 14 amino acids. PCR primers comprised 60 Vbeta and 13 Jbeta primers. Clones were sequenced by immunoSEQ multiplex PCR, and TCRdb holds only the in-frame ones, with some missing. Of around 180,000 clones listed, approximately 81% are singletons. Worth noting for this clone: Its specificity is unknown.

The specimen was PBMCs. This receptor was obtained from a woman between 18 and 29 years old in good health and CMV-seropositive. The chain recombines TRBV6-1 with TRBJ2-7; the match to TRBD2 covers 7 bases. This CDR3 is CASGREGPTYEQYF. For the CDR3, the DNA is TGTGCCTCGGGTAGGGAGGGCCCCACCTACGAGCAGTACTTC.